This T cell receptor beta chain was sequenced in a study of cytomegalovirus exposure and HLA in healthy donors. The table came from immunoSEQ multiplex PCR; TCRdb's copy has only in-frame clones and leaves some out. The table shows about 130,000 clones, with 80% to 90% occurring only once. Germline CDR1 reads SGHVS; CDR2 reads FQNEAQ. Trimming removed 3 bases from V and 6 bases from J; junction bases left unmatched: 5. The CDR3 loop spans 15 amino acids. This clone was recorded only once. Sequenced input: PBMCs. The sequence derives from a young woman in good health and CMV-seropositive. This chain connects TRBV7-8 to TRBJ2-7; 13 positions agree with TRBD2. CDR3 DNA: TGTGCCAGCAGCTTCAGACGACTAGCGGGGGGCGAGCAGTACTTC. It specifies CASSFRRLAGGEQYF.